Described below is a single T cell receptor (beta chain) sequence and its context. Its antigen is not known. The assay was immunoSEQ multiplex PCR, and TCRdb's table has in-frame clones only and misses some. The profile shows roughly 8,000 clones, around 92% of them singletons. The sample is drawn from a study of T cells in localized non-small cell lung cancer. The study, taken as a whole, reports: There were a median roughly 62 of the top 100 tumor clones appearing in adjacent lung. Maximal T cell clonality occurred in uninvolved adjacent lung, with tumor ranking below it. Because sequencing included only one region (of the tumor), heterogeneity remains possible.

Germline values: CDR1 SGHTA, CDR2 FQGNSA. With V trimmed by 5 bases and J by 4 bases, 8 bases remained unmatched. CDR3 length: 15 residues. The rearrangement uses TRBV7-2 and TRBJ2-1, with 7 bases identical to TRBD2. Material: peripheral blood mononuclear cells, obtained before any cancer treatment. This TCR was sampled from a male donor older than 55 with stage II lung adenocarcinoma. CDR3 in DNA: TGTGCCAGCAGCCCGCTAGCGGTGGAGTACAATGAGCAGTTCTTC. Translated: CASSPLAVEYNEQFF.